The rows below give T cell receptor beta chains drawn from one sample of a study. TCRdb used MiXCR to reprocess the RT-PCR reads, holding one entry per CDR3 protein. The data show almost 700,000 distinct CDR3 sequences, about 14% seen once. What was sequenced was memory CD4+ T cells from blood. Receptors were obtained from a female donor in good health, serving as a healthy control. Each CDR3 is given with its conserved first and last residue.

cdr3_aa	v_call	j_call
CASSLERASYNEQFF	TRBV7-2	TRBJ2-1
CASSFFAGRYTEAFF	TRBV28	TRBJ1-1
CASSQVEQYF	TRBV25-1	TRBJ2-7
CAWSVPDRGDTDTQYF	TRBV30	TRBJ2-3
CASSPEGQGWNEQFF	TRBV11-3	TRBJ2-1
CASSWTGTGIYNEQFF	TRBV5-5	TRBJ2-1
CASSYENRLAPLHF	TRBV6-6	TRBJ1-6
CASTLTGRDTEAFF	TRBV12-3/TRBV12-4	TRBJ1-1
CASSLTSTSGTREQFF	TRBV7-3	TRBJ2-1
CASSQVRGATQYF	TRBV14	TRBJ2-3
CASSPTDRGTDTQYF	TRBV7-3	TRBJ2-3
CASSPEGDSAYEQYF	TRBV5-1	TRBJ2-7
CASSTRFRGPAKDEQFF	TRBV28	TRBJ2-1
CSARASSGRVGTYEQYF	TRBV20-1	TRBJ2-7
CASRAPGLAGHGTDTQYF	TRBV28	TRBJ2-3
CASRYVGENTEAFF	TRBV7-9	TRBJ1-1
CASTVDSLNTEAFF	TRBV28	TRBJ1-1
CSARDQAETQYF	TRBV20-1	TRBJ2-5
CATSRRGQHEQYF	TRBV15	TRBJ2-7
CASSFSRGLGQETQYF	TRBV7-9	TRBJ2-5
CATLPEGFWSGYTF	TRBV5-1	TRBJ1-2
CSARAEGEKLFF	TRBV20-1	TRBJ1-4
CASGQPGQTPYGYTF	TRBV6-5	TRBJ1-2
CASSSATYEQYF	TRBV7-2	TRBJ2-7
CASKRDTSYEQYF	TRBV6-1	TRBJ2-7
CASSLSGSEVYEQYF	TRBV11-2	TRBJ2-7
CSARGIREAALHF	TRBV20-1	TRBJ1-6
CAWSGGFETQYF	TRBV30	TRBJ2-5
CAWSRGGVFAQYF	TRBV30	TRBJ2-7
CSASGAWGYTF	TRBV20-1	TRBJ1-2
CSGKTDGLNGYTF	TRBV29-1	TRBJ1-2
CSARMGGNTEAFF	TRBV20-1	TRBJ1-1
CASKTGASGNTIYF	TRBV27	TRBJ1-3
CASSLDPGTGGSNEQFF	TRBV7-3	TRBJ2-1
CASSSSRVWTNEKLFF	TRBV12-3/TRBV12-4	TRBJ1-4
CASSQQGRPVEQYF	TRBV3-1	TRBJ2-7
CASSKPGPSGYGYTF	TRBV6-5	TRBJ1-2
CASSKPGREQYF	TRBV7-2	TRBJ2-7
CASSPPGAFTYEQYF	TRBV18	TRBJ2-7
CASSEATSGQGASPLHF	TRBV6-1	TRBJ1-6
CASRDRGEPQHF	TRBV6-1	TRBJ1-5
CASSQGVGGNQPQHF	TRBV4-3	TRBJ1-5
CSARGLAGGPGETQYF	TRBV20-1	TRBJ2-5
CASSQDPGVLQYF	TRBV4-3	TRBJ2-7
CASSLRRDYTYEQYF	TRBV12-3/TRBV12-4	TRBJ2-7
CASTTGGAVGELFF	TRBV3-1	TRBJ2-2
CAWSGSSGSYNEQFF	TRBV30	TRBJ2-1
CASSPGPRNTEAFF	TRBV7-2	TRBJ1-1
CAWSVKRMNTEAFF	TRBV30	TRBJ1-1